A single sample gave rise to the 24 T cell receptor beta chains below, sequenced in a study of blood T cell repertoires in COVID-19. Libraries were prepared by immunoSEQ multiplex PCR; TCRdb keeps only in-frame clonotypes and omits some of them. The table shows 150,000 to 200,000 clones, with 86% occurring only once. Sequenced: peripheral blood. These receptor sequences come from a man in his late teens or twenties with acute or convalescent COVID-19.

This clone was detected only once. CDR3 sequence: CASSFTGSGNTIYF. CDR3 DNA sequence: TGCGCCAGCAGCTTTACAGGCTCTGGAAACACCATATATTTT. The chain employs TRBV5-1 and TRBJ1-3; perhaps TRBD1 as D (5 bases). Between the trimmed V and J ends, which lost 2 bases and 0 bases, there was a span of 6 bases. The CDR3 sequence is 14 residues long. The germline V gene has CDR1 SGHRS and CDR2 YFSETQ. The whole variable domain, remainder taken from reference TRBV5-1 and TRBJ1-3, is KAGVTQTPRYLIKTRGQQVTLSCSPISGHRSVSWYQQTPGQGLQFLFEYFSETQRNKGNFPGRFSGRQFSNSRSEMNVSTLELGDSALYLCASSFTGSGNTIYFGEGSWLTVV.

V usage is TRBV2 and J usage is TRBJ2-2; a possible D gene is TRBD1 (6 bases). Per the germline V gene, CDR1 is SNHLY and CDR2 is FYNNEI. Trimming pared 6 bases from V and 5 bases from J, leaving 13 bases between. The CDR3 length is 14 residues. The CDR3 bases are TGTGCCAGCAGGGTTCCTACAGGGACCGGGGAGCTGTTTTTT. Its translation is CASRVPTGTGELFF.

For the CDR3, the DNA is TGCGCCAGCAGCCACAACGGCAGGGCCGGGGAGCTGTTTTTT. Translated: CASSHNGRAGELFF. V gene TRBV4-1 combines with J gene TRBJ2-2, with TRBD1 as a possible D gene (5 bases). Germline V gene lookup returns CDR1 MGHRA and CDR2 YSYEKL. V was clipped by 3 bases and J by 6 bases, with 11 bases between them. The CDR3 totals 14 residues.

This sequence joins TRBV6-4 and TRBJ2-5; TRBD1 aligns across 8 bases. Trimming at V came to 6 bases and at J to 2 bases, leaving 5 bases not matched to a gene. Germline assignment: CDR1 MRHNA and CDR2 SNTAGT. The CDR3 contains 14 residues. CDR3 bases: TGTGCCAGCAGCCCGACAGGGGCTCAAGAGACCCAGTACTTC. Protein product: CASSPTGAQETQYF.

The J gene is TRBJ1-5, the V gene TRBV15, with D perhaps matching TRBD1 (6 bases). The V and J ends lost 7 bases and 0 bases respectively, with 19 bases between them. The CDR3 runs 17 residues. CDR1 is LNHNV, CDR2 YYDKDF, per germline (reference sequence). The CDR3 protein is CATTPVPGQNSNQPQHF. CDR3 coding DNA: TGTGCCACCACCCCCGTGCCGGGACAAAATAGCAATCAGCCCCAGCATTTT.

The CDR3: CASRGQYHEQFF. The CDR3, as DNA: TGTGCCAGCAGGGGACAGTACCATGAGCAGTTCTTC. This chain joins TRBV11-1 and TRBJ2-1, with TRBD1 matching 7 bases. The CDR3 extends over 12 amino acids. Germline values: CDR1 SGHAT, CDR2 FQDESV (reference sequence). Trimming cost V 6 bases and J 8 bases; bases outside gene matches: 4. The full variable domain, in which reference TRBV11-1 and TRBJ2-1 provide the parts outside the CDR3, is EAEVAQSPRYKITEKSQAVAFWCDPISGHATLYWYRQILGQGPELLVQFQDESVVDDSQLPKDRFSAERLKGVDSTLKIQPAELGDSAMYLCASRGQYHEQFFGPGTRLTVL.

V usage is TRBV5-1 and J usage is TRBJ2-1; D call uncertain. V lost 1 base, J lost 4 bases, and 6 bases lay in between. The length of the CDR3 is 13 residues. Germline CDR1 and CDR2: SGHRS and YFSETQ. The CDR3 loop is CASSLPPYNEQFF. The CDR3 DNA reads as TGCGCCAGCAGCTTGCCCCCGTACAATGAGCAGTTCTTC. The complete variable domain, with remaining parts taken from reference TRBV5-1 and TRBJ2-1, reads KAGVTQTPRYLIKTRGQQVTLSCSPISGHRSVSWYQQTPGQGLQFLFEYFSETQRNKGNFPGRFSGRQFSNSRSEMNVSTLELGDSALYLCASSLPPYNEQFFGPGTRLTVL.

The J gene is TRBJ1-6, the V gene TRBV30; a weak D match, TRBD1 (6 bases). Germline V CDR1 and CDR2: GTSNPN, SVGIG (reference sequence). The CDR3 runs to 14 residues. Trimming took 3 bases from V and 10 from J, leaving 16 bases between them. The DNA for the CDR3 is TGTGCCTGGAGCCCCGGACAGATGCAGTCACCCCTCCACTTT. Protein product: CAWSPGQMQSPLHF.

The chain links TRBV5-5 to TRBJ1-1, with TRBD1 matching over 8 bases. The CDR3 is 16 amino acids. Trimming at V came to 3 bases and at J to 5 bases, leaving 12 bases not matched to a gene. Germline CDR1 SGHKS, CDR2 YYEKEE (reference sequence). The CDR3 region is CASSSRTGSLSTEAFF. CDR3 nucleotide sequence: TGTGCCAGCAGCTCTCGGACAGGGTCCCTTAGTACTGAAGCTTTCTTT.

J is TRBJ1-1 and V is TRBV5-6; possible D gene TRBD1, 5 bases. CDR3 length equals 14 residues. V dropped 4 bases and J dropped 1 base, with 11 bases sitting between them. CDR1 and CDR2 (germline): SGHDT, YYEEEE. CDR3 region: CASSNGRGNTEAFF. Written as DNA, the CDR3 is TGTGCCAGCAGCAATGGGAGGGGGAACACTGAAGCTTTCTTT.

The CDR3 DNA is TGTGCCAGCAGCCAGGGGGACAGGGTGCGTTCTGGAAACACCATATATTTT. Translating it yields CASSQGDRVRSGNTIYF. The J gene is TRBJ1-3, the V gene TRBV5-4, with 9 bases lining up with TRBD1. Germline loops: CDR1 SGHNT, CDR2 YYREEE (reference sequence). The CDR3 consists of 17 residues. J lost 1 base, V lost 4 bases, and 9 bases had no gene match.

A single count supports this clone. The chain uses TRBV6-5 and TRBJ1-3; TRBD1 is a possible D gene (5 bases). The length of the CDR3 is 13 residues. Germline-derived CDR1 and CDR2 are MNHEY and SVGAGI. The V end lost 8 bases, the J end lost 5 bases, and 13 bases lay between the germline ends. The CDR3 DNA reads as TGTGCCAGCGGACCAGGGTCTCGAAACACCATATATTTT. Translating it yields CASGPGSRNTIYF.

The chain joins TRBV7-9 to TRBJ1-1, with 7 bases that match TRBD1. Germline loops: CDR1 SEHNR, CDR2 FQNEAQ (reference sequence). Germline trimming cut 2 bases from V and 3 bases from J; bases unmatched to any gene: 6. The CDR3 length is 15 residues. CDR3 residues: CASSLLKGAYTEAFF. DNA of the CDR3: TGTGCCAGCAGCTTATTGAAGGGGGCATACACTGAAGCTTTCTTT.

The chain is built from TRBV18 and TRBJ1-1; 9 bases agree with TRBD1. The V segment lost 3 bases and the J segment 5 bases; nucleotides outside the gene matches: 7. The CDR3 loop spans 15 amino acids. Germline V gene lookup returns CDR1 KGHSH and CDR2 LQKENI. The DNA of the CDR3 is TGTGCCAGCTCACCGGACAGGGGCATTCGGACTGAAGCTTTCTTT. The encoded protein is CASSPDRGIRTEAFF.

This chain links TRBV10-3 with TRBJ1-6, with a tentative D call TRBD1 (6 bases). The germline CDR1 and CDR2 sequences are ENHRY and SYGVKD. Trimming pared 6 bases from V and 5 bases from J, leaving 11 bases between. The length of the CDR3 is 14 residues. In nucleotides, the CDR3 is TGTGCCATCAGAGGACAGAACAATAATTCACCCCTCCACTTT. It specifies CAIRGQNNNSPLHF.

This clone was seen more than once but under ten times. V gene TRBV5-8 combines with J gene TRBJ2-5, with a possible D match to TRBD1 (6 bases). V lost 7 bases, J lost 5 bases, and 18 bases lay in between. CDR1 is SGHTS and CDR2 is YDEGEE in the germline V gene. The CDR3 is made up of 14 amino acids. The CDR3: CASGQLGPRETQYF. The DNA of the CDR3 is TGTGCCAGCGGACAGCTAGGCCCGCGGGAGACCCAGTACTTC.

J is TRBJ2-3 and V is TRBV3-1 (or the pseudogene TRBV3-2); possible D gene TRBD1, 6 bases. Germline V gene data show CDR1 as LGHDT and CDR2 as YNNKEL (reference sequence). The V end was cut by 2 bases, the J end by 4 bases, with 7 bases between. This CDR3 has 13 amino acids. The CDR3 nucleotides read TGTGCCAGCAGCCAACAGGGGCCAGATACGCAGTATTTT. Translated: CASSQQGPDTQYF.

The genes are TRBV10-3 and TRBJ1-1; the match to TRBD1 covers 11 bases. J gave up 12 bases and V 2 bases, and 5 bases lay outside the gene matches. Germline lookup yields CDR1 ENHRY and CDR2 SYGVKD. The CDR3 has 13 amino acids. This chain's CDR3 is CAISEAGTGGTFF. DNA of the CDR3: TGTGCCATCAGTGAGGCCGGGACAGGGGGGACTTTCTTT.

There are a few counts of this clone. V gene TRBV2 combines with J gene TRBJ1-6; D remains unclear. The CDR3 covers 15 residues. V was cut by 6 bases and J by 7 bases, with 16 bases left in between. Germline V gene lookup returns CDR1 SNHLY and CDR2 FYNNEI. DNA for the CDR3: TGTGCCAGCAGAGCCAGCCGGGAGGCCAATTCACCCCTCCACTTT. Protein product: CASRASREANSPLHF. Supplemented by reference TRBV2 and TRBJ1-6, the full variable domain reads EPEVTQTPSHQVTQMGQEVILRCVPISNHLYFYWYRQILGQKVEFLVSFYNNEISEKSEIFDDQFSVERPDGSNFTLKIRSTKLEDSAMYFCASRASREANSPLHFGNGTRLTVT.

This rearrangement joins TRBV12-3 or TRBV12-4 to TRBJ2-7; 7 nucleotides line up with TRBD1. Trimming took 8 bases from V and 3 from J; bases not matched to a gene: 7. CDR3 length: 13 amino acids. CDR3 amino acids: CASGLGQNYEQYF. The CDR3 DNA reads TGTGCCAGCGGTCTGGGACAGAACTACGAGCAGTACTTC.

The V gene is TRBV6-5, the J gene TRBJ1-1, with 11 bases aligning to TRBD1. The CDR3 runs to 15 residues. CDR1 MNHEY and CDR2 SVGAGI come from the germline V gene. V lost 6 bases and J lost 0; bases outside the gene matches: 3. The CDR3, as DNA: TGTGCCAGCAGGGGACAGGGGGTCATGAACACTGAAGCTTTCTTT. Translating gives CASRGQGVMNTEAFF.

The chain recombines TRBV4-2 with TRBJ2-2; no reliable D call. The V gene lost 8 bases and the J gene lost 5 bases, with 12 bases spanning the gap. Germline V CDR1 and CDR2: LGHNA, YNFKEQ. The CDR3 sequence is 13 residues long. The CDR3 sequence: CASGLTRTGELFF. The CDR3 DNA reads TGTGCCAGCGGATTGACAAGGACCGGGGAGCTGTTTTTT.

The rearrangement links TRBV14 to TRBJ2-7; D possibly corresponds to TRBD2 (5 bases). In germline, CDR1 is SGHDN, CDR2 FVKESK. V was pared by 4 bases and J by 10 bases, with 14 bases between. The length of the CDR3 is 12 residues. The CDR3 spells CASSPRGFEQYF. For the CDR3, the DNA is TGTGCCAGCAGCCCTCGAGGGTTTGAACAGTACTTC.

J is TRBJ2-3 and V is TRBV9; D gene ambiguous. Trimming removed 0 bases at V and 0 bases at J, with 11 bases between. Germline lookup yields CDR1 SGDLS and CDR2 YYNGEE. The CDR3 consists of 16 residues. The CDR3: CASSVAGQVSTDTQYF. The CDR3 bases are TGTGCCAGCAGCGTAGCTGGCCAGGTAAGCACAGATACGCAGTATTTT.